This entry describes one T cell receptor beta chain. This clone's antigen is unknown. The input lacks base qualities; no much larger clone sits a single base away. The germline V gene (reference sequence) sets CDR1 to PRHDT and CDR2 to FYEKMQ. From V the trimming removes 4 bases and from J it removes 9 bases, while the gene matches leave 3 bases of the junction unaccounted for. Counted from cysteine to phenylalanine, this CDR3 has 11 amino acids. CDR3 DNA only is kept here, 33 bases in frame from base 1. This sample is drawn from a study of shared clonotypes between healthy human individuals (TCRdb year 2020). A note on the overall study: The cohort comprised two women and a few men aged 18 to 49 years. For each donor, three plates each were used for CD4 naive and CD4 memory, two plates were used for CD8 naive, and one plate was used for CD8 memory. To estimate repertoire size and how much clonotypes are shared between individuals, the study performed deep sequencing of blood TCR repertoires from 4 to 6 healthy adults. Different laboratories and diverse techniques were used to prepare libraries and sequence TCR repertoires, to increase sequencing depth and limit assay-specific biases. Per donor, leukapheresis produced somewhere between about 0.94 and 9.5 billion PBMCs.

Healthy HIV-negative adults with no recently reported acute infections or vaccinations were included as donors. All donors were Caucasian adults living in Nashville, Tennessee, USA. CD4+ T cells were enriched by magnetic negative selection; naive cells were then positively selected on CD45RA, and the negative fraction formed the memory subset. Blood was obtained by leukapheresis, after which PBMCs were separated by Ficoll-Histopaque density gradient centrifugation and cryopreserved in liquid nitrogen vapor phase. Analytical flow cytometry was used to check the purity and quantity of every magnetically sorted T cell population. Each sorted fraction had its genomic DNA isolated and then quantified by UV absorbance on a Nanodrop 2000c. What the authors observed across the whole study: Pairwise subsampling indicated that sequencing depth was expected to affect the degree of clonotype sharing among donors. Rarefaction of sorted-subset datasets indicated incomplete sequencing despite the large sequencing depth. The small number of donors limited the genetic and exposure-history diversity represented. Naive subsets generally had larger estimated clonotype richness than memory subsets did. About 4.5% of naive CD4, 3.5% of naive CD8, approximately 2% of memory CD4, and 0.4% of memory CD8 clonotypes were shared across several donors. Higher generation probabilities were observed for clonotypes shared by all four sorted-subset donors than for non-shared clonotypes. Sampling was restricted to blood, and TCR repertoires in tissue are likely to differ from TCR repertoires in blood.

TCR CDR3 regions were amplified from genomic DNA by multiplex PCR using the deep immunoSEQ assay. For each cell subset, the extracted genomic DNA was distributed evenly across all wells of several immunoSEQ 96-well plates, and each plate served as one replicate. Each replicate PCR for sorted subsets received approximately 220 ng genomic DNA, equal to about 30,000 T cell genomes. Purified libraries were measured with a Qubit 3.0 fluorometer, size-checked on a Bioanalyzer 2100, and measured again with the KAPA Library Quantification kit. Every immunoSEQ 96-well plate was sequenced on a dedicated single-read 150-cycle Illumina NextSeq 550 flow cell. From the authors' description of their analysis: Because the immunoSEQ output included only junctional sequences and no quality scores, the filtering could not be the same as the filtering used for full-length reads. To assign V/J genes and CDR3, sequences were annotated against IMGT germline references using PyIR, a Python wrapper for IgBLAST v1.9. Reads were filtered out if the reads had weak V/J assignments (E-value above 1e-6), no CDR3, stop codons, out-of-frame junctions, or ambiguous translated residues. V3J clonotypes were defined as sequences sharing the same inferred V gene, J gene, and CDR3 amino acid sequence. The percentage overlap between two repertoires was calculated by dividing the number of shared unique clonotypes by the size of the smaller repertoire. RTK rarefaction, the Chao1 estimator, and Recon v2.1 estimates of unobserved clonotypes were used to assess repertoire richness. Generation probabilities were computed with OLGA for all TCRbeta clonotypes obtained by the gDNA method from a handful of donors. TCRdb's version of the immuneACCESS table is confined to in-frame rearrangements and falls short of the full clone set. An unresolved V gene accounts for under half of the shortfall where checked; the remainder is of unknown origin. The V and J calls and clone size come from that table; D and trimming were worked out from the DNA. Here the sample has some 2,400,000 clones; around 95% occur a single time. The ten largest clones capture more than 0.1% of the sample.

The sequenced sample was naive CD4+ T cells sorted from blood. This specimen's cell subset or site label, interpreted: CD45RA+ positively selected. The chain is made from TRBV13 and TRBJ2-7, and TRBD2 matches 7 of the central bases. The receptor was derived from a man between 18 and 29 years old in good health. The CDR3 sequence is CASSYGRGQYF. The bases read TGTGCCAGCAGCTATGGGAGGGGGCAGTACTTC.